The table lists the clone carrying this TCR beta chain with a few counts. These data come from a study of blood T cell repertoires in COVID-19. TCRdb's copy holds only in-frame clones and misses some; the assay was immunoSEQ multiplex PCR. The sample carries 110,000 to 150,000 clones, roughly 85% recorded once. The CDR3 runs to 13 residues. Germline V lookup: CDR1 KGHSH, CDR2 LQKENI. V was pared by 2 bases and J by 6 bases, with 7 bases between. V and J are TRBV18 and TRBJ2-2; possibly TRBD2 for D (5 bases). The sequenced material came from peripheral blood. The receptor comes from a man in his fifties or sixties with acute or convalescent COVID-19. CDR3 in DNA: TGTGCCAGCTCACCAGCCGGGGCCGGGGAGCTGTTTTTT. It specifies CASSPAGAGELFF.